The present entry profiles one TCR beta chain with its context. The data originate from a study of blood T cell repertoires in COVID-19. Study in general: The United States, Italy and Spain supplied acute and convalescent COVID-19 samples. The cDNA or gDNA used as material had been derived from T cells, B-cell-depleted T cells, or PBMCs.

As processed by the authors: Amplifying reference gene primers gave estimates of nucleated cell counts. Method: immunoSEQ multiplex PCR; TCRdb's copy keeps in-frame clones and lacks some. Clone size and V and J calls were adopted from that table, with D and trimming inferred from the DNA. The table lists some 130,000 clones, 85% to 90% of them singletons. This CDR3 has 16 residues. Germline loops: CDR1 SGHTA, CDR2 FQGNSA. V lost 5 bases and J 0 bases, leaving 14 bases between the germline ends. Sequenced: peripheral blood. The chain couples TRBV7-2 to TRBJ1-3, with a weak D call TRBD1 (6 bases). The TCR sequence derives from a man aged 55 to 70 with active or convalescent COVID-19. Here the CDR3 reads CASSQGQMGSGNTIYF. CDR3 bases: TGTGCCAGCAGCCAAGGACAGATGGGCTCTGGAAACACCATATATTTT.